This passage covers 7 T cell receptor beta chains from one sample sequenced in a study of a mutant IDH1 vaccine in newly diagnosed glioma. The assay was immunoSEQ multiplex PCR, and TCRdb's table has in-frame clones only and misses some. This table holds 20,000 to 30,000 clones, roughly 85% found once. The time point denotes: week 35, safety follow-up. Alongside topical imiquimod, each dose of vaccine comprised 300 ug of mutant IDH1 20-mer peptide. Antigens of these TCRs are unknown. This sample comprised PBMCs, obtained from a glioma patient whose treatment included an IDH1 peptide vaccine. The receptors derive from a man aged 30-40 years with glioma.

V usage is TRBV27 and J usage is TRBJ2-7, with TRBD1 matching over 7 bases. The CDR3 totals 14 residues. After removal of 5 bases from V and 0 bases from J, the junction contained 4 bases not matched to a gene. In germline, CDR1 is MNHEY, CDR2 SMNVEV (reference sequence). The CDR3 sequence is CASSRDRNSYEQYF. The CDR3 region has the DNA TGTGCCAGCAGTCGGGACAGAAACTCCTACGAGCAGTACTTC.

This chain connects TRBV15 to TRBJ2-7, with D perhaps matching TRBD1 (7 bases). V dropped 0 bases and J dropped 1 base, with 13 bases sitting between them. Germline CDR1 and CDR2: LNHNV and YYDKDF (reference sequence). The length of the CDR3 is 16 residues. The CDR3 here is CATSRDGQEGSYEQYF. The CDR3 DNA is TGTGCCACCAGCAGAGATGGACAGGAGGGGTCCTACGAGCAGTACTTC.

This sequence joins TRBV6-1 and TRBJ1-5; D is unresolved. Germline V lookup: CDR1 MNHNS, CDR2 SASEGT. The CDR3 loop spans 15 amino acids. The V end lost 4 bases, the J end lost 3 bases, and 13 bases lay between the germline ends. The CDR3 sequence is CASSASTQINQPQHF. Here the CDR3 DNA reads TGTGCCAGCAGTGCCTCGACACAGATCAATCAGCCCCAGCATTTT.

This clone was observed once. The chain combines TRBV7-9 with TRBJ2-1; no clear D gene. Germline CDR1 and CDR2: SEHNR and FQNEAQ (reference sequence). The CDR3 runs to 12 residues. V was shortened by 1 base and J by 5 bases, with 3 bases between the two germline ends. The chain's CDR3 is CASSLVDNEQFF. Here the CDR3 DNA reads TGTGCCAGCAGCTTAGTGGACAATGAGCAGTTCTTC.

The DNA of the CDR3 is TGTGCCAGTACGTCCGGGACAGGGAGGGTTCAGCCCCAGCATTTT. Its protein is CASTSGTGRVQPQHF. This chain connects TRBV19 to TRBJ1-5, with TRBD1 identical over 9 bases. V shed 7 bases, J shed 6 bases, and the junction held 10 bases outside the gene matches. Germline lookup yields CDR1 LNHDA and CDR2 SQIVND (reference sequence). The CDR3 loop spans 15 amino acids.

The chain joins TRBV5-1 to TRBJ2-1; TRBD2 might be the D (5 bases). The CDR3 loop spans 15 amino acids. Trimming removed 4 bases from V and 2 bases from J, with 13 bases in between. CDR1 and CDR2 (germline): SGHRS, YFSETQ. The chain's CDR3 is CASSGAVLPYNEQFF. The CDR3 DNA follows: TGCGCCAGCAGCGGAGCGGTTCTGCCCTACAATGAGCAGTTCTTC.

CDR3 residues: CASSMGTAYGYTF. For the CDR3, the DNA is TGTGCCAGTAGTATGGGGACAGCTTATGGCTACACCTTC. V gene TRBV19 combines with J gene TRBJ1-2; TRBD1 matches 7 bases. The junction had 3 bases not matched to a gene; V was cut back by 3 bases and J by 5 bases. The CDR3 totals 13 residues. Germline CDR1 and CDR2: LNHDA and SQIVND (reference sequence).